A selection of T cell receptor beta chains follows, all from one sample in a study of T cells in localized non-small cell lung cancer. The protocol was immunoSEQ multiplex PCR, while the TCRdb copy is restricted to in-frame clones and leaves out a portion. The data contain approximately 26,000 clones, roughly 80% of them singletons. The source material was peripheral blood, sampled before any cancer treatment. The receptors originated from a man aged 40-75 years with stage III squamous cell lung carcinoma. CDR3s include the opening cysteine and the closing phenylalanine or tryptophan. D genes are given only for firm matches. Rows give clone size only sometimes, using once, few, many, or a class for an expanded clone.

D gene	clone size	V gene	J gene	CDR3 protein	CDR3 DNA
NA	NA	TRBV6-1	TRBJ2-5	CASARLIQETQYF	TGTGCCAGCGCACGACTGATCCAAGAGACCCAGTACTTC
TRBD2	NA	TRBV4-1	TRBJ2-7	CASSQDGTNPYEQYF	TGCGCCAGCAGCCAAGATGGGACTAACCCCTACGAGCAGTACTTC
NA	few	TRBV7-8	TRBJ2-2	CASSFRDSNTGELFF	TGTGCCAGCAGCTTCAGGGACTCTAACACCGGGGAGCTGTTTTTT
TRBD2	NA	TRBV28	TRBJ2-7	CASSSTFMASGRIYEQYF	TGTGCCAGCAGTTCTACTTTTATGGCTAGCGGGAGGATCTACGAGCAGTACTTC
NA	NA	TRBV19	TRBJ2-3	CASTPNRGPGGKDTQYF	TGTGCCAGTACCCCGAACCGAGGGCCAGGGGGGAAGGATACGCAGTATTTT
NA	NA	TRBV10-3	TRBJ2-1	CAIGRERAPYNEQFF	TGTGCCATCGGCCGAGAGCGAGCCCCTTACAATGAGCAGTTCTTC
TRBD1	NA	TRBV29-1	TRBJ2-1	CSYPRTGLGNEQFF	TGCAGCTACCCCCGGACAGGGCTTGGCAATGAGCAGTTCTTC
NA	NA	TRBV15	TRBJ2-2	CATSRDWGALNTGELFF	TGTGCCACCAGCAGAGATTGGGGGGCTTTGAACACCGGGGAGCTGTTTTTT
NA	NA	TRBV30	TRBJ1-5	CAWSVLERGCQPQHF	TGTGCCTGGAGTGTATTGGAGAGGGGGTGCCAGCCCCAGCATTTT
TRBD1	NA	TRBV7-3	TRBJ1-1	CASSSSHRTGGLRNTEAFF	TGTGCCAGCAGCTCCTCACATCGGACAGGGGGCCTAAGGAACACTGAAGCTTTCTTT
NA	few	TRBV11-2	TRBJ1-4	CASSLESGGDEKLFF	TGTGCCAGCAGCTTAGAGTCCGGGGGGGATGAAAAACTGTTTTTT
NA	NA	TRBV4-2	TRBJ2-1	CASSQKRRSKDNEQFF	TGTGCCAGCAGCCAAAAGCGGCGGAGTAAGGACAATGAGCAGTTCTTC
TRBD2	NA	TRBV28	TRBJ2-1	CASSIAGSSYNEQFF	TGTGCCAGCAGTATAGCGGGAAGCTCCTACAATGAGCAGTTCTTC
NA	once	TRBV2	TRBJ2-3	CASSEAWNTDTQYF	TGTGCCAGCAGTGAAGCTTGGAACACAGATACGCAGTATTTT
NA	NA	TRBV28	TRBJ2-3	CASSLGLGGDTDTQYF	TGTGCCAGCAGTCTAGGTTTGGGCGGAGACACAGATACGCAGTATTTT
NA	NA	TRBV6-5	TRBJ2-5	CASSNREQPRRTQYF	TGTGCCAGCAGTAATAGGGAGCAGCCTAGGAGAACCCAGTACTTC
NA	NA	TRBV7-9	TRBJ1-4	CASSLYNFGAGSHEKLFF	TGTGCCAGCAGCCTATATAACTTTGGGGCCGGCTCTCATGAAAAACTGTTTTTT
NA	few	TRBV11-2	TRBJ2-5	CASRPGQIRGETQYF	TGTGCCAGCAGACCGGGACAGATCCGGGGGGAGACCCAGTACTTC
NA	NA	TRBV25-1	TRBJ1-3	CASSELGAPSRNTIYF	TGTGCCAGCAGTGAATTGGGCGCACCCTCCAGAAACACCATATATTTT
TRBD2	NA	TRBV27	TRBJ2-7	CASSSRLAGTYEQYF	TGTGCCAGCAGTTCCCGACTAGCGGGAACCTACGAGCAGTACTTC
TRBD1	NA	TRBV6-1	TRBJ1-2	CASSEGTGPYYGYTF	TGTGCCAGCAGTGAGGGGACAGGGCCCTACTATGGCTACACCTTC
NA	few	TRBV4-2	TRBJ1-1	CASSQDIREGTEAFF	TGTGCCAGCAGCCAAGATATCAGGGAAGGGACTGAAGCTTTCTTT
TRBD1	NA	TRBV28	TRBJ1-5	CASISGQGYQPQHF	TGTGCCAGCATTAGCGGACAGGGCTATCAGCCCCAGCATTTT
TRBD1	NA	TRBV19	TRBJ1-2	CASSRPGGTNYGYTF	TGTGCCAGTAGTAGGCCAGGGGGGACTAACTATGGCTACACCTTC
NA	NA	TRBV18	TRBJ1-2	CASSPGDSSYYTF	TGTGCCAGCTCACCGGGAGACAGCTCCTACTACACCTTC